This T cell receptor beta chain was documented in a study of regulatory T cells in long-lasting Graves disease. Building of the TCR beta libraries involved iRepertoire HTBI primers and Arm-PCR of CDR3 regions. TCRdb ran MiXCR on the multiplex PCR reads and lists one entry per CDR3 protein. The sample includes 350,000 to 450,000 distinct CDR3 sequences, roughly a fifth seen only once; the top ten take 14%. The sample's time point: persistent/refractory GD, antithyroid drugs over 5 years with positive TRAb. After RNA was extracted from PBMCs, the TCR library was made from it. Germline V lookup: CDR1 SGHRS, CDR2 YFSETQ. The CDR3 runs 15 residues. V gave up 4 bases and J gave up 5 bases, with 19 bases separating them. Findings and caveats of the study: Sample size, which was small, may have reduced accuracy. Persistent disease preferred TRBV28, TRBJ1-2 and TRBJ2-5; new disease, TRBV20-1 and TRBJ2-1. The persistent group shared roughly 2,700 public clonotypes, more than the roughly 970 shared by new patients.

The table lists this clonotype with a few counts. What it recognizes is unknown. The sequence was collected from a female donor with Graves disease. The sequenced sample was peripheral blood mononuclear cells (PBMCs), obtained when the disease was refractory, from a patient treated with antithyroid drugs. The chain couples TRBV5-1 to TRBJ2-7; D is possibly TRBD2 (6 bases). CDR3 nucleotides: TGCGCCAGCAGCAGAACTAGCCTCTCCGGCGACGAGCAGTACTTC. It specifies CASSRTSLSGDEQYF. The complete variable domain, with remaining parts taken from reference TRBV5-1 and TRBJ2-7, reads KAGVTQTPRYLIKTRGQQVTLSCSPISGHRSVSWYQQTPGQGLQFLFEYFSETQRNKGNFPGRFSGRQFSNSRSEMNVSTLELGDSALYLCASSRTSLSGDEQYFGPGTRLTVT.